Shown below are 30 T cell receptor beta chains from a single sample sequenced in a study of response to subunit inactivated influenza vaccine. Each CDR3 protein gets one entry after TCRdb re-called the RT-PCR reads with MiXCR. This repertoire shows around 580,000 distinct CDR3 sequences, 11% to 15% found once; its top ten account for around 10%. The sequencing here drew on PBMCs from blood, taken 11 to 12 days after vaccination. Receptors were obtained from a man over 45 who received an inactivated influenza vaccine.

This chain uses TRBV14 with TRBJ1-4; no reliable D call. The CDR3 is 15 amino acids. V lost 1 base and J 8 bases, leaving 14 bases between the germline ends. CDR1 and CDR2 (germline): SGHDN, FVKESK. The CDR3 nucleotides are TGTGCCAGCAGCCAAGGAGGACTGCTTAACGAAAAACTGTTTTTT. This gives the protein CASSQGGLLNEKLFF.

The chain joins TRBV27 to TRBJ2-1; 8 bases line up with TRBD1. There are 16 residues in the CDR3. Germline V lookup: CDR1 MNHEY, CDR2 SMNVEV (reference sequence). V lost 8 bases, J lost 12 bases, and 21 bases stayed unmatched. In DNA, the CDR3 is TGTGCCAGCGCCCCTGGTTTTGGCAGGGGGCAGTGGGGGCAGTTCTTC. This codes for CASAPGFGRGQWGQFF.

CDR3 in amino acids: CASSQALQLAGQFF. Written as DNA, the CDR3 is TGCGCCAGCAGCCAAGCACTCCAGCTAGCGGGGCAGTTCTTC. The gene calls are TRBV4-3 and TRBJ2-1, with TRBD2 matching 8 bases. The CDR3 runs to 14 residues. Germline CDR1 is LGHNA and CDR2 is YSLEER. V shed 1 base, J shed 12 bases, and the junction held 8 bases outside the gene matches.

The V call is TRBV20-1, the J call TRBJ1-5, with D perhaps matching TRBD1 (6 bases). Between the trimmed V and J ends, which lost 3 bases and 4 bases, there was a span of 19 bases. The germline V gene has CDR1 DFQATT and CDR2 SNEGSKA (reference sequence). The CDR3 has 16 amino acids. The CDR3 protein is CSASKARTEANQPQHF. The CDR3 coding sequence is TGCAGTGCTAGTAAGGCCCGGACAGAAGCAAATCAGCCCCAGCATTTT.

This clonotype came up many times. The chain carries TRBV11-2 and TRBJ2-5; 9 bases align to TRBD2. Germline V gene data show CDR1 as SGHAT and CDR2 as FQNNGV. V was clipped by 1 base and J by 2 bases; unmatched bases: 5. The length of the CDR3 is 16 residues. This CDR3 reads CASSLGLAGPQETQYF. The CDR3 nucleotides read TGTGCCAGCAGCTTAGGGCTAGCGGGGCCTCAAGAGACCCAGTACTTC.

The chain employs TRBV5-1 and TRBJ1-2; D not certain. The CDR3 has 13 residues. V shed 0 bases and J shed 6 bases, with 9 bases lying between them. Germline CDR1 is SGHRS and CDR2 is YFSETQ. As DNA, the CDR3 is TGCGCCAGCAGCTTGGCGGGGATTGATGGCTACACCTTC. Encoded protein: CASSLAGIDGYTF.

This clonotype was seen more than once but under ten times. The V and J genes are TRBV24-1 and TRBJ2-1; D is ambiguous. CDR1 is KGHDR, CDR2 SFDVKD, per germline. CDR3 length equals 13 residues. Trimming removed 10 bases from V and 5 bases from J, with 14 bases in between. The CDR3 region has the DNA TGTGCCACTAGTAGGGTATCGAACAATGAGCAGTTCTTC. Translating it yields CATSRVSNNEQFF.

CDR3 coding DNA: TGTGCCAGCAGCTCGCCGGGACAGTCTCGCTACGAGCAGTACTTC. It yields the protein CASSSPGQSRYEQYF. This chain uses TRBV11-2 with TRBJ2-7, with 7 bases matching TRBD1. Looked up from germline, CDR1 is SGHAT and CDR2 is FQNNGV. The CDR3 sequence is 15 residues long. With 4 bases clipped from V and 3 bases from J, the junction kept 9 bases outside the gene matches.

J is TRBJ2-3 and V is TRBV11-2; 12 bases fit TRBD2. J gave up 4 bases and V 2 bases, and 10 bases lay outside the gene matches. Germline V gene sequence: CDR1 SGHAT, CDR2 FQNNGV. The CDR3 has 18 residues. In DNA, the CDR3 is TGTGCCAGCAGCTTAAAGGGTTCTAGCGGGGGGGCAGCAGATACGCAGTATTTT. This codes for CASSLKGSSGGAADTQYF.

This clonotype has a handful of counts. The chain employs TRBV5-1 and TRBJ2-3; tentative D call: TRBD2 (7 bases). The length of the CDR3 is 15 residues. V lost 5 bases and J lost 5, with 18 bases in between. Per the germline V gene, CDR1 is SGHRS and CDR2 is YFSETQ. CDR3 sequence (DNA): TGCGCCAGCAGTCCTACGGGGGGCCTTAAAGATACGCAGTATTTT. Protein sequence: CASSPTGGLKDTQYF.

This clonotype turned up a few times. The CDR3 DNA is TGCGCCAGCAGCATAGAGGCCAGCCTGGGGACTGAAGCTTTCTTT. Its protein product is CASSIEASLGTEAFF. V and J are TRBV5-1 and TRBJ1-1; no firm D call. The CDR3 is 15 amino acids. The V gene lost 4 bases and the J gene lost 5 bases, with 18 bases spanning the gap. The germline V gene has CDR1 SGHRS and CDR2 YFSETQ.

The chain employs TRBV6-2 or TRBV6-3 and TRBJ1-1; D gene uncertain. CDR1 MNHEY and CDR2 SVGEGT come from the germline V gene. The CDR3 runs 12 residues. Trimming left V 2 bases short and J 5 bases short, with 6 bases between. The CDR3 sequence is CASSYGWTEAFF. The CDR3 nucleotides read TGTGCCAGCAGTTACGGGTGGACTGAAGCTTTCTTT.

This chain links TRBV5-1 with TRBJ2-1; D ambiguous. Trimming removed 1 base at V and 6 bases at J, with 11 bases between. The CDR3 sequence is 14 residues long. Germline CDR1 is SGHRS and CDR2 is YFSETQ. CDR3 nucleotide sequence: TGCGCCAGCAGCTTGTGGTCGGCCCCCAATGAGCAGTTCTTC. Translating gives CASSLWSAPNEQFF.

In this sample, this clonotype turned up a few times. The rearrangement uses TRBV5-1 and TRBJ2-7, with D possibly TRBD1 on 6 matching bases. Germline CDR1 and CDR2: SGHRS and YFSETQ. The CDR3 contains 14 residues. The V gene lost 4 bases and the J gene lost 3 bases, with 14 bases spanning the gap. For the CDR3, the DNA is TGCGCCAGCAGCCAGACAGGAGTATTCTACGAGCAGTACTTC. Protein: CASSQTGVFYEQYF.

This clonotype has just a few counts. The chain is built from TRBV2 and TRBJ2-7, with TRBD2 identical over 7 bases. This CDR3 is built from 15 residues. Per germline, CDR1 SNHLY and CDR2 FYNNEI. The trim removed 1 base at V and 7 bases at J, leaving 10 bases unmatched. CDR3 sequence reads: CASSEGAGPALEQYF. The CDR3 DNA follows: TGTGCCAGCAGTGAAGGAGCGGGACCCGCTTTGGAGCAGTACTTC.

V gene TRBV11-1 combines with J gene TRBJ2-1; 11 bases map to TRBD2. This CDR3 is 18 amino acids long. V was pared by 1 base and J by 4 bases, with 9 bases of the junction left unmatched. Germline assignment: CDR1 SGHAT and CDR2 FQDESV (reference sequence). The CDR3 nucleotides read TGTGCCAGCAGCTTAGTATCACTAGCGGGAGCGATATACAATGAGCAGTTCTTC. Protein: CASSLVSLAGAIYNEQFF.

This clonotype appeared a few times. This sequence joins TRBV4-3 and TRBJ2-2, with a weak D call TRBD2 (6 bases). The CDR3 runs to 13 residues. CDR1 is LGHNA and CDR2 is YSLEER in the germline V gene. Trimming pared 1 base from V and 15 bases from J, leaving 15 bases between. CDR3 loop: CASSQGRGTELFF. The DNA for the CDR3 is TGCGCCAGCAGCCAAGGAAGAGGGACTGAGTTGTTTTTT.

The CDR3 is CASRAQTGFGYTF. CDR3 DNA sequence: TGTGCCAGCAGAGCCCAGACAGGGTTCGGCTACACCTTC. The chain is built from TRBV6-2 or TRBV6-3 and TRBJ1-2, with 7 nucleotides matching TRBD1. Germline trimming cut 6 bases from V and 8 bases from J; bases unmatched to any gene: 9. The V gene's germline CDR1 is MNHEY and CDR2 SVGEGT. The CDR3 covers 13 residues.

This chain's CDR3 is CASSQSPGPNYGYTF. CDR3 in DNA: TGCGCCAGCAGCCAGAGTCCGGGACCTAACTATGGCTACACCTTC. V and J are TRBV5-1 and TRBJ1-2; D might be TRBD1 (5 bases). Trimming took 4 bases from V and 0 from J, leaving 13 bases between them. The germline V gene encodes CDR1 SGHRS and CDR2 YFSETQ. The CDR3 length is 15 residues.

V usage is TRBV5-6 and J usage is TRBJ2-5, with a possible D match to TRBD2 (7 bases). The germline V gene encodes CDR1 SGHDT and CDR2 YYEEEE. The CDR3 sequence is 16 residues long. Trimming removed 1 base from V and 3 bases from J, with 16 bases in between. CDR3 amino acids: CASSLLMGGGKETQYF. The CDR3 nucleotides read TGTGCCAGCAGCTTGTTGATGGGCGGGGGCAAAGAGACCCAGTACTTC.

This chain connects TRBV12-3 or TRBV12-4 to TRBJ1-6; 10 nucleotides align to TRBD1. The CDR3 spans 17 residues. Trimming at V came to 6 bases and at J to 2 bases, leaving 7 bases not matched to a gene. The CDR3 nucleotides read TGTGCCAGCAGCCCCGGGACAGGGGCAACCTATAATTCACCCCTCCACTTT. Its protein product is CASSPGTGATYNSPLHF.

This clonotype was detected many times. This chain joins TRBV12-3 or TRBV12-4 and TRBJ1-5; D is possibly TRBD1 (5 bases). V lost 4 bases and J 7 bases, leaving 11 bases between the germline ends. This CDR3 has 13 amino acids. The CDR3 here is CASSSWRDQPQHF. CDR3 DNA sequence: TGTGCCAGCAGTTCTTGGAGGGACCAGCCCCAGCATTTT.

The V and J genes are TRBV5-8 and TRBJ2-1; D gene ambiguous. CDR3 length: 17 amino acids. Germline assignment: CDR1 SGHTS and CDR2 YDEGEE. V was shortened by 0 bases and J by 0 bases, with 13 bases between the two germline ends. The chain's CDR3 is CASSLVRAFHSYNEQFF. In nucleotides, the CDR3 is TGTGCCAGCAGCTTGGTAAGGGCTTTCCACTCCTACAATGAGCAGTTCTTC.

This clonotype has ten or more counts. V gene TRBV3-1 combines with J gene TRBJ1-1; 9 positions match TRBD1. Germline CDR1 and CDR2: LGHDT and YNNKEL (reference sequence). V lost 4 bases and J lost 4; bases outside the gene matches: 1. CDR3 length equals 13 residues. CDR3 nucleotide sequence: TGTGCCAGCAGCCGGGACAGGGTCACTGAAGCTTTCTTT. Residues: CASSRDRVTEAFF.

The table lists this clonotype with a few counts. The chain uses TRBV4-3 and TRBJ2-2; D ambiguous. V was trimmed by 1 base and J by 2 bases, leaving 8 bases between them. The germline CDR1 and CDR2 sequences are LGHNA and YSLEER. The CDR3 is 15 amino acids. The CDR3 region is CASSQGMGNTGELFF. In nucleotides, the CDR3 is TGCGCCAGCAGCCAAGGGATGGGAAACACCGGGGAGCTGTTTTTT.

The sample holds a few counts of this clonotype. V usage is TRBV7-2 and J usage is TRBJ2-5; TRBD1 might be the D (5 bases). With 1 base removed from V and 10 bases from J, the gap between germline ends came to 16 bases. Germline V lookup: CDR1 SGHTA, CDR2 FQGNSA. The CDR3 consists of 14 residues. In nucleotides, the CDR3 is TGTGCCAGCAGCTTAGGGTTGGCAGGGTGGAACCAGTACTTC. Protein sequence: CASSLGLAGWNQYF.

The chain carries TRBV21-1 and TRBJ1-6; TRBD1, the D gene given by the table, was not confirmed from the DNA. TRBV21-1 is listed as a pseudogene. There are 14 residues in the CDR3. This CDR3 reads CASSPRERGSPLHF. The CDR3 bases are TGTGCCAGCAGTCCCCGGGAAAGGGGTTCACCCCTCCACTTT.

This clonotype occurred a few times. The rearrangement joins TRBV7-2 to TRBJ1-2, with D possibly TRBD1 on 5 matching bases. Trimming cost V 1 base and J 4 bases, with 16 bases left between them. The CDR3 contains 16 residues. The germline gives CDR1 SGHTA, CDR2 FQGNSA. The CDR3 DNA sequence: TGTGCCAGCAGCTTAGAGGCGGGACGCAAAAGCTATGGCTACACCTTC. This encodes CASSLEAGRKSYGYTF.

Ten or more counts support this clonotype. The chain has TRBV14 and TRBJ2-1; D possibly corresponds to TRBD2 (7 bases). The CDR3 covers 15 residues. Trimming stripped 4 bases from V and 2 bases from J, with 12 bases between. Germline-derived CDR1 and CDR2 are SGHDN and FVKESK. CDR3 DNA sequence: TGTGCCAGCAGCCTCTTAGGGGGGGCCTACAATGAGCAGTTCTTC. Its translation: CASSLLGGAYNEQFF.

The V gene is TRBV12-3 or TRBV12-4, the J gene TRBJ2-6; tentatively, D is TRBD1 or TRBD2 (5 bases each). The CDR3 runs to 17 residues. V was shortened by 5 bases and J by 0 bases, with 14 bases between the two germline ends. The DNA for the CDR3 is TGTGCCAGCAGTCCGAGGGACCGCTTCTCTGGGGCCAACGTCCTGACTTTC. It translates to CASSPRDRFSGANVLTF.